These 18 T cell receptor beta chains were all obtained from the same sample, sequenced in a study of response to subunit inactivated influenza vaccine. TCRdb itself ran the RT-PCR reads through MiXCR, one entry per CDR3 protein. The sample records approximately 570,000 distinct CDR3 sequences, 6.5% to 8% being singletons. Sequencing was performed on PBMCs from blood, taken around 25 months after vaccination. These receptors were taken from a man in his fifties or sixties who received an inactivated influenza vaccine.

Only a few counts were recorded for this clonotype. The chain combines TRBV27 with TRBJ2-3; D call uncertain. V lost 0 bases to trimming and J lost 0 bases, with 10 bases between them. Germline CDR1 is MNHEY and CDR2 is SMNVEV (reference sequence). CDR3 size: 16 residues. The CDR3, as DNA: TGTGCCAGCAGTTTATCGGCCTCCTCTAGCACAGATACGCAGTATTTT. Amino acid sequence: CASSLSASSSTDTQYF.

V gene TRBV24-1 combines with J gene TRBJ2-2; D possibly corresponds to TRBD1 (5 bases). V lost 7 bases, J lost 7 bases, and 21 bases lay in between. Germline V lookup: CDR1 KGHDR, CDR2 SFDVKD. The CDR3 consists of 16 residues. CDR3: CATSPDTSIYGGELFF. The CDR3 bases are TGTGCCACCAGCCCGGACACCTCTATATACGGCGGGGAGCTGTTTTTT.

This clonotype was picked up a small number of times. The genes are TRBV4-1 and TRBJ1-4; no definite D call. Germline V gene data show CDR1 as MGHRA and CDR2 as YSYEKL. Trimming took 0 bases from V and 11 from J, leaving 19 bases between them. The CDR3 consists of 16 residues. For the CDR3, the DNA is TGCGCCAGCAGCCAAGAAAGCCCTGGCCGGAGGGATAAACTGTTTTTT. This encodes CASSQESPGRRDKLFF.

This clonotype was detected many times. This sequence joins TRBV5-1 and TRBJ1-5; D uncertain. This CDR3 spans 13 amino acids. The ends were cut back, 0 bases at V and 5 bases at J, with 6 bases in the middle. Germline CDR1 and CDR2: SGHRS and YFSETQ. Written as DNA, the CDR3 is TGCGCCAGCAGCTTGGGGCCCGATCAGCCCCAGCATTTT. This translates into CASSLGPDQPQHF.

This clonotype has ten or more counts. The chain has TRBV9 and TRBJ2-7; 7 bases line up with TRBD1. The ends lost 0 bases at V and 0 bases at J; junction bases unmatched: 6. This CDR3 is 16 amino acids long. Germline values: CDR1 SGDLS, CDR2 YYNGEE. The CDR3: CASSVDGTVSSYEQYF. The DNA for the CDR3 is TGTGCCAGCAGCGTAGACGGGACAGTGAGCTCCTACGAGCAGTACTTC.

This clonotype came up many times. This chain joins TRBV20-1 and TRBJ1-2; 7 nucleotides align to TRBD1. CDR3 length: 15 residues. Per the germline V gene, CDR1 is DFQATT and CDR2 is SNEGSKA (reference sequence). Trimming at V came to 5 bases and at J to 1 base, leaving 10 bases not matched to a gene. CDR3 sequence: CSAVRQGSGNYGYTF. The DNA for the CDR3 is TGCAGTGCTGTACGACAGGGTTCGGGTAACTATGGCTACACCTTC.

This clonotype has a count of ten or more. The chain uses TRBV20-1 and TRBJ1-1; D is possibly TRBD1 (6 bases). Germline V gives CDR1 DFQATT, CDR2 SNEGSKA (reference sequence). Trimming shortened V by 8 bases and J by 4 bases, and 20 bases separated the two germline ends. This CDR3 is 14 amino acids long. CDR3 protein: CSPAATGRRTEAFF. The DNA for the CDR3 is TGCAGTCCCGCGGCAACAGGGCGTCGCACTGAAGCTTTCTTT.

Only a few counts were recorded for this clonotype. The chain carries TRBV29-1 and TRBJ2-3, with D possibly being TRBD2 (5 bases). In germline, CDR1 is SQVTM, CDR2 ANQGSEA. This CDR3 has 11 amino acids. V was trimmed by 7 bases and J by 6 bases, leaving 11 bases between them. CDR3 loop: CSGEIGDTQYF. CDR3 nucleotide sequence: TGCAGCGGGGAGATCGGGGATACGCAGTATTTT.

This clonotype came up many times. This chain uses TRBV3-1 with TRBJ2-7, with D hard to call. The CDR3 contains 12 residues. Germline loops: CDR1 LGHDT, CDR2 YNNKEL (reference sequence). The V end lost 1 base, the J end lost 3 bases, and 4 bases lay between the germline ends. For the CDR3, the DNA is TGTGCCAGCAGCCAAGCCCTCTACGAGCAGTACTTC. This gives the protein CASSQALYEQYF.

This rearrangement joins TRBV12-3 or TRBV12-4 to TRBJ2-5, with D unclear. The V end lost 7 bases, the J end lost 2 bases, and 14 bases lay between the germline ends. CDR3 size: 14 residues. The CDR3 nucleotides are TGTGCCAGCATCGCTAGGATGGGGCAAGAGACCCAGTACTTC. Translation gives CASIARMGQETQYF.

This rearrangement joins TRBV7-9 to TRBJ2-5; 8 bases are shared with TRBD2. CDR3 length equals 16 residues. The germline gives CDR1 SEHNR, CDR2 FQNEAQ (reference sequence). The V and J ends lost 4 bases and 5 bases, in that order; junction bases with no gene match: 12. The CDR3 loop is CASSSTSGPGWETQYF. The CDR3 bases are TGTGCCAGCAGCTCCACTAGCGGCCCCGGGTGGGAGACCCAGTACTTC.

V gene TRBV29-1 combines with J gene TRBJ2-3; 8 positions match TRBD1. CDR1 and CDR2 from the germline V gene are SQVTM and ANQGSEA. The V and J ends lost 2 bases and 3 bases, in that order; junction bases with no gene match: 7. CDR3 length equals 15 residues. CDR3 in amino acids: CSVERADRVTDTQYF. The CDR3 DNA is TGCAGCGTTGAAAGGGCGGACAGGGTGACAGATACGCAGTATTTT.

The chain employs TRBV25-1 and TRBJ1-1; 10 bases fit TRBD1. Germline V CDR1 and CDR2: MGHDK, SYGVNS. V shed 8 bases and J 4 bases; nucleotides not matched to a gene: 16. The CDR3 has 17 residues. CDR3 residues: CASRDSMGTGAGTEAFF. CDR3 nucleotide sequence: TGTGCCAGCCGAGATTCTATGGGGACAGGGGCAGGCACTGAAGCTTTCTTT.

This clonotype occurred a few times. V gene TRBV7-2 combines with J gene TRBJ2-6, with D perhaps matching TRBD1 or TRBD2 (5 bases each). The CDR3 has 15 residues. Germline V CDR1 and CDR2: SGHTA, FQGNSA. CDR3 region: CADTGTQLGANVLTF. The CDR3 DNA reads TGTGCGGATACCGGGACGCAATTAGGGGCCAACGTCCTGACTTTC.

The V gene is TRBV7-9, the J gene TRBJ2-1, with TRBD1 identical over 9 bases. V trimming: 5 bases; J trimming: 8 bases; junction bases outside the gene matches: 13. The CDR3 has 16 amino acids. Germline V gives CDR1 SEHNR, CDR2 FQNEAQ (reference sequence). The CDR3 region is CASSQGTGLRIDEQFF. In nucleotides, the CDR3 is TGTGCCAGCAGCCAAGGGACAGGGTTGAGGATCGATGAGCAGTTCTTC.

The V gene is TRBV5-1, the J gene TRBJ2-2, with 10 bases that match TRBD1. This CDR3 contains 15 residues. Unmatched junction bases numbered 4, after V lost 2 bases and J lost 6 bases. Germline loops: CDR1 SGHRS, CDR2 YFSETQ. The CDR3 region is CASSLRDRGPGELFF. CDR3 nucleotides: TGCGCCAGCAGCTTACGCGACAGGGGGCCCGGGGAGCTGTTTTTT. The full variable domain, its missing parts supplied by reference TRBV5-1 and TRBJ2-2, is KAGVTQTPRYLIKTRGQQVTLSCSPISGHRSVSWYQQTPGQGLQFLFEYFSETQRNKGNFPGRFSGRQFSNSRSEMNVSTLELGDSALYLCASSLRDRGPGELFFGEGSRLTVL.

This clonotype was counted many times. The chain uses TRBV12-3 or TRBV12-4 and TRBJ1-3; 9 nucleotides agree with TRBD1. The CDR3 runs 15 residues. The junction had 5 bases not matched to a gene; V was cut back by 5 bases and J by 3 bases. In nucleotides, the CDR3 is TGTGCCAGCAGTCCGACAGGGGGGCTTGGAAACACCATATATTTT. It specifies CASSPTGGLGNTIYF.

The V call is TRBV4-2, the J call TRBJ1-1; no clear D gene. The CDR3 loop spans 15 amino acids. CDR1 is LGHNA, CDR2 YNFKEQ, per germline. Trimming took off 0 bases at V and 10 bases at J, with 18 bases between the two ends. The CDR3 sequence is CASSQDSRGRRGAFF. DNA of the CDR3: TGTGCCAGCAGCCAAGACTCGCGGGGTCGGCGGGGAGCTTTCTTT.